The entry below describes one T cell receptor beta chain. Its antigen remains unidentified. Produced via immunoSEQ multiplex PCR; TCRdb's table is partial and in-frame only. The sample holds around 150,000 clones, roughly 90% seen once. The data stem from a study of T cell responses to AZD1222 COVID-19 vaccine. This CDR3 comprises 14 residues. Germline loops: CDR1 SEHNR, CDR2 FQNEAQ (reference sequence). V was shortened by 5 bases and J by 5 bases, with 16 bases between the two germline ends. Study-level findings and limits: Dominant CD4 TCR responses targeted spike regions 160-218 and 743-854. Repertoire sampling happened only post peak T cell response.

The receptor's source is an adult who received the AZD1222 COVID-19 vaccine. The sample was peripheral blood, taken 28 days after the second AZD1222 dose. The rearrangement links TRBV7-9 to TRBJ2-7; D tentatively reads TRBD1 or TRBD2 (5 bases each). This CDR3 reads CASSPGTGRDEQYF. The CDR3 DNA sequence: TGTGCCAGCAGCCCAGGGACGGGAAGGGACGAGCAGTACTTC.